This TCR beta chain was sequenced for a study of MAIT cells during Salmonella Paratyphi A infection (dated by TCRdb to 2015 to 2018). Broadly, across the study: Adult volunteers aged 18 to 60 ingested a single dose of 1-5x10^3 CFU of S. Paratyphi A strain NVGH308. Diagnosed volunteers received ciprofloxacin 500 mg twice daily for 14 days starting at diagnosis.

The sample's time point label, in plain terms: before S. Paratyphi A challenge (baseline). MAIT cells were defined as Valpha7.2+ CD161+ T cells and identified and sorted by flow cytometry. Circulating MAIT cell TCRbeta repertoires were profiled longitudinally in 5 to 7 volunteers in whom enteric fever developed after controlled oral challenge with live Salmonella Paratyphi A. Every diagnosed volunteer provided MAIT cell samples at pre-infection, mid-infection and post-infection timepoints. Enteric fever was diagnosed on the basis of Paratyphi A bacteremia and/or persistent fever above 38 degrees C lasting more than 12 hours. Infection was diagnosed in challenged volunteers between day 4 and day 7 after challenge. For RNA extraction, between about 4,500 and 10,000 MAIT cells per sample were sorted directly into RNAqueous-Micro lysis buffer. Lymphoprep gradient centrifugation was used to isolate peripheral blood mononuclear cells from blood samples and leukocyte cones. Cell sorting used a BD FACSAria Fusion or BD FACSAria III sorter.

In this sample, this clonotype turned up a few times. The clone's antigen remains unknown. One base away there is no much larger clone; base qualities are not given. The library was obtained by 5' RACE. TCRbeta was amplified in two rounds of PCR using Phusion High-Fidelity polymerase, and the primers added sample-specific barcodes. TCRbeta libraries were made through template-switch cDNA synthesis using SMARTScribe reverse transcriptase and a TRBC-specific primer. After barcoding, samples were pooled and then prepared using the NEBNext Ultra DNA Library Prep Kit for Illumina. The libraries were sequenced on an Illumina MiSeq using the MiSeq reagent kit v2, 300 cycles. For the original study's pipeline: Jemultiplexer was used to demultiplex reads by barcode, and MiTCR with default parameters handled the alignment. Non-functional sequences were filtered out with VDJtools, and clonotypes were defined by amino acid sequence, with frequencies based on assigned sequence reads. In the clonal space homeostasis analysis, clonotypes were grouped by frequency into over-represented (0.05-1), large, medium and small bins. Starting from the raw public reads, TCRdb applied fastp trimming at Q25, assembled clones with MiXCR and retained in-frame beta chains. Each CDR3 protein gets just one entry, which takes the most common genes and DNA from the rows behind it. TCRdb, not the original authors, processed these V and J calls. Counted in this sample were approximately 1,100 distinct CDR3 sequences; roughly 25% of them appeared once. The top ten hold around 48% of the sample.

The research as a whole found: Compared with healthy controls, diagnosed volunteers had more expansion or contraction among the top five MAIT clonotypes (about 0.54 versus 0.13), suggesting that infection reshaped the repertoire. The space taken up by over-represented MAIT clonotypes dropped significantly from baseline to mid-infection (roughly 0.18 to 0.096), while post-infection showed no significant difference. MAIT TRBV usage was oligoclonal, favouring TRBV20 and TRBV6, and appeared unchanged by infection. The availability of volunteer samples limited the sample sizes, but these sizes were considered adequate to detect differences between groups.

The junction shows trimming of 6 bases on V and 0 bases on J, plus 5 bases between the germline ends. Spanning cysteine to phenylalanine, the CDR3 consists of 12 amino acids. Kept here is only the CDR3 DNA, which spans 36 bases and is read in frame from base 1. The rearranged segments are TRBV12-3 or TRBV12-4 and TRBJ2-5, with the D segment identity uncertain. This TCR was recovered from a person between 18 and 75 years old who was deliberately infected with Salmonella Paratyphi A in a paratyphoid fever challenge study. The source was MAIT cells from blood, collected at the first sampling point of the challenge study. The bases are TGTGCCAGCAGCCAAAACCAAGAGACCCAGTACTTC. This encodes CASSQNQETQYF.